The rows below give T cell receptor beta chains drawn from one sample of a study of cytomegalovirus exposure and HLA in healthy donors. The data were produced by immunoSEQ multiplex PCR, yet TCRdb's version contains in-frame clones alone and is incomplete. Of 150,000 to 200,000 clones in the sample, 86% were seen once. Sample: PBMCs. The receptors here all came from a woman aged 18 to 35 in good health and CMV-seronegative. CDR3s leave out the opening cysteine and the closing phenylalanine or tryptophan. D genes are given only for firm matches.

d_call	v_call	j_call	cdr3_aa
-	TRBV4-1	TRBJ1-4	ASNREGTNNEKLF
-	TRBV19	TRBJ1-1	ASSIRPGLFNTEAF
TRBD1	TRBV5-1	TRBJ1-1	ASSWGQGSTEAF
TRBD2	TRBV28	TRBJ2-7	ASTPGGQGSYEQY
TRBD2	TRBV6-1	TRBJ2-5	ASSFIGGAGETQY
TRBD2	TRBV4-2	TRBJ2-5	ASSQGGLAGPQETQY
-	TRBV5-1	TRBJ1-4	ASSLKGGATNEKLF
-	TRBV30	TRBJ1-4	AWTSGGEKLF
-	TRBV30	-	AWSVKGIHEQY
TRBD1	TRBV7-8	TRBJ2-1	ASSLYPGGSGEQF
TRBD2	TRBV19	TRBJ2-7	ASSPWTSGAYEQY
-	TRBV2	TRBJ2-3	ASSAEAPDTQY
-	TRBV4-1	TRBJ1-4	ASSLVGGPGTEKLF
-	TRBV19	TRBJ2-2	ASSIPEWGTLNTGELF
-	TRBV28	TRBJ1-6	ASSATDSSYNSPLH
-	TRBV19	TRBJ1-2	ASSMAGRFLYGYT
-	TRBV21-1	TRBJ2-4	ASSKVEGVSDKNIQY
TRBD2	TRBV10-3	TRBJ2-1	ATGLVGDEQF
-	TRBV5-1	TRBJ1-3	ASSLVRRHSGNTIY
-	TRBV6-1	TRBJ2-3	ASSEALLGADTQY
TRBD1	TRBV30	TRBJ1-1	AWSVRTGGAGDTEAF
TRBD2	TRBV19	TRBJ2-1	ASSPPSGPYNEQF
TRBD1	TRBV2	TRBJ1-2	ASNRQGDYGYT
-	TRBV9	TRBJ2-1	ASSVAGSGTYNEQF
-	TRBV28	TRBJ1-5	ASSPAGPGQPQH
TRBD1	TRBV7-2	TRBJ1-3	ASSPGSGGGNTIY
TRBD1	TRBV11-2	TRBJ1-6	ASSPRQGSSYNSPLH
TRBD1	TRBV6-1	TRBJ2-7	ASCRDRVSYEQY
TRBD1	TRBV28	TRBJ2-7	ASSPPGQQYEQY
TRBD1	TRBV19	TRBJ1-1	ASSMGQGTRDTEAF
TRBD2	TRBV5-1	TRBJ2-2	ASSLGDYGELF
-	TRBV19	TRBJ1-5	ASSMLNGNQPQH
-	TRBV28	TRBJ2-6	ASLGRVGSGANVLT
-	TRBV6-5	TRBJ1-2	ASSPLNSQIRGYT
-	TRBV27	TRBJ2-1	ASSSLRGEQF
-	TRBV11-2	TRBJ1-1	ASSLFGGRIIPNTEAF
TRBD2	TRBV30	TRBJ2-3	AWGRADTQY
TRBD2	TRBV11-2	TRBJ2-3	ASSSLSGLAGGPDTQY
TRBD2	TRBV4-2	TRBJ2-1	ASSQLAGGNNEQF
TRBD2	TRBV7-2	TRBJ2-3	ASSSGLVDTQY
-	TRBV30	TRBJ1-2	AWNLREQGLYGYT
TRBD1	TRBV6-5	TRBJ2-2	ASNIGGSAGELF
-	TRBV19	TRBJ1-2	ASMGDFSYGYT
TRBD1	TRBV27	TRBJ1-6	ASSTQGGASPLH